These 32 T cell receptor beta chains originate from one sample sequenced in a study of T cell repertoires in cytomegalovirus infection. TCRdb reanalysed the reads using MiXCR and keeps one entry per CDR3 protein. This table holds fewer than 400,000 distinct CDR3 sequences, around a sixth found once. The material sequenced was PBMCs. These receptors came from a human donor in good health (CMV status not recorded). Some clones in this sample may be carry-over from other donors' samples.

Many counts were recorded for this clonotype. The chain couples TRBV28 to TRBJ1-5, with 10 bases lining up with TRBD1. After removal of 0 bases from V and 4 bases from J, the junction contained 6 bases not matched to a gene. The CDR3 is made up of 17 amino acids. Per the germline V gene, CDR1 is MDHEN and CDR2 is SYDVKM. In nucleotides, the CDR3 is TGTGCCAGCAGTTTATGGGGGACAGGGGATAGGAATCAGCCCCAGCATTTT. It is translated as CASSLWGTGDRNQPQHF. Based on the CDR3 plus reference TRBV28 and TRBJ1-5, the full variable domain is DVKVTQSSRYLVKRTGEKVFLECVQDMDHENMFWYRQDPGLGLRLIYFSYDVKMKEKGDIPEGYSVSREKKERFSLILESASTNQTSMYLCASSLWGTGDRNQPQHFGDGTRLSIL.

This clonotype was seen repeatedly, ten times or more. CDR3 protein: CASSLESAPGSTQYF. As DNA, the CDR3 is TGTGCCAGCAGCTTGGAATCGGCGCCGGGGTCTACGCAGTATTTT. This chain connects TRBV5-4 to TRBJ2-3; the D gene is possibly TRBD2 (5 bases). Trimming left V 0 bases short and J 8 bases short, with 16 bases between. CDR1 and CDR2 (germline): SGHNT, YYREEE (reference sequence). The CDR3 totals 15 residues. Based on the CDR3 plus reference TRBV5-4 and TRBJ2-3, the full variable domain is ETGVTQSPTHLIKTRGQQVTLRCSSQSGHNTVSWYQQALGQGPQFIFQYYREEENGRGNFPPRFSGLQFPNYSSELNVNALELDDSALYLCASSLESAPGSTQYFGPGTRLTVL.

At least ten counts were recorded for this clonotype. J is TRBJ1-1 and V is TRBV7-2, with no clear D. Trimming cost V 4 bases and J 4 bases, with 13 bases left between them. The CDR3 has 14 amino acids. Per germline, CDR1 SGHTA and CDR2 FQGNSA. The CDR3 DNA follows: TGTGCCAGCAGCTACCCTCCATTCCGCACTGAAGCTTTCTTT. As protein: CASSYPPFRTEAFF.

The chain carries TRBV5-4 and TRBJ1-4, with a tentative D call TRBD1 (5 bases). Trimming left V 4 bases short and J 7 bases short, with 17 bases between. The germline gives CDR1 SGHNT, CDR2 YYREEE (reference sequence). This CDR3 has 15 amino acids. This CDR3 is CASSPGGGGGEKLFF. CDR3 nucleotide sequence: TGTGCCAGCAGCCCCGGTGGTGGGGGGGGTGAAAAACTGTTTTTT.

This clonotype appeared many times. CDR3 coding DNA: TGTGCCAGCAGCACTTCCGGGGGTCTCTACGAGCAGTACTTC. Amino acids: CASSTSGGLYEQYF. V and J are TRBV7-2 and TRBJ2-7, with D possibly TRBD2 on 6 matching bases. Germline V gene lookup returns CDR1 SGHTA and CDR2 FQGNSA. The CDR3 extends over 14 amino acids. Trimming cost V 5 bases and J 3 bases, with 14 bases left between them.

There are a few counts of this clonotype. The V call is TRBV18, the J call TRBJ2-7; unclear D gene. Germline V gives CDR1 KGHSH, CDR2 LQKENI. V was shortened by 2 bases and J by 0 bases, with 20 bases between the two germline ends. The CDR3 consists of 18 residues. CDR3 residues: CASSPGRYRSLTSYEQYF. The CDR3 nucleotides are TGTGCCAGCTCACCAGGACGGTACAGATCCTTAACCTCCTACGAGCAGTACTTC.

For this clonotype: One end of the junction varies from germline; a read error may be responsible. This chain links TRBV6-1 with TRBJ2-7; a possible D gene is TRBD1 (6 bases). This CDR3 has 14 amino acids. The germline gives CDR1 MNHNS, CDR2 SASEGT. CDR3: CASSESTIRTAINF. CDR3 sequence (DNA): TGTGCCAGCAGTGAATCAACAATCCGGACAGCGATAAACTTC.

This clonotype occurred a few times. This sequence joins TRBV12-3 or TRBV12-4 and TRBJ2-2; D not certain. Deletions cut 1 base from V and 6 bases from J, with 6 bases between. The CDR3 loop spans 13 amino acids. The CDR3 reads CASSLVLAGELFF. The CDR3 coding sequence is TGTGCCAGCAGTTTAGTTCTTGCCGGGGAGCTGTTTTTT.

The CDR3 region has the DNA TGTGCCAGCAGCTCCGGACTAGAAAACATTCAGTACTTC. It translates to CASSSGLENIQYF. The rearrangement uses TRBV7-2 and TRBJ2-4; 7 bases agree with TRBD2. The J segment lost 5 bases and the V segment lost 4 bases, leaving 2 bases of the junction unmatched. Germline V CDR1 and CDR2: SGHTA, FQGNSA. CDR3 size: 13 residues.

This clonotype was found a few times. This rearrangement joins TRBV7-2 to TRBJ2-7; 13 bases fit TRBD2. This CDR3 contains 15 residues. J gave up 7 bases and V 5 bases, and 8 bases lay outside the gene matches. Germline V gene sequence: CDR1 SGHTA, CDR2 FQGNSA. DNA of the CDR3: TGTGCCAGCAGCGCAGGACTAGCGGGAGCGGGTGAGCAGTACTTC. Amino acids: CASSAGLAGAGEQYF.

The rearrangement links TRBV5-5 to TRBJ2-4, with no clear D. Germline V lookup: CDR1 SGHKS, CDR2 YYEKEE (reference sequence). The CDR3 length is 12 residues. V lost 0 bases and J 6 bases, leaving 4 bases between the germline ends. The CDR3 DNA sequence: TGTGCCAGCAGCTTGGAGTCAAACATTCAGTACTTC. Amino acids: CASSLESNIQYF.

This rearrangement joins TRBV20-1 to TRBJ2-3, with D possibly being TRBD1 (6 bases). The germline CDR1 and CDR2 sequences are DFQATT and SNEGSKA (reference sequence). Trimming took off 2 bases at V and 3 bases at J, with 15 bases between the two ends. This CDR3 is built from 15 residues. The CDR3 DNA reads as TGCAGTGCTAGACTACAGGGTGAGGTTACAGATACGCAGTATTTT. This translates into CSARLQGEVTDTQYF.

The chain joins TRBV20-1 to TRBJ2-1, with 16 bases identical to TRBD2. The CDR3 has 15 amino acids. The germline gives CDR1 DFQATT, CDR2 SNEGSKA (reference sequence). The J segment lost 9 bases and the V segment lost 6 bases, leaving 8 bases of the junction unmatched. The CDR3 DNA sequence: TGCAGTGCCCCCGGGACTAGCGGGAGGGATGGTGAGCAGTTCTTC. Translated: CSAPGTSGRDGEQFF.

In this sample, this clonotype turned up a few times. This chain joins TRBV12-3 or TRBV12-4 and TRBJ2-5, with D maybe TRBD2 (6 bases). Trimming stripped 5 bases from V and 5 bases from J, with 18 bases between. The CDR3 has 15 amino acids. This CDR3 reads CASSGGDPRRETQYF. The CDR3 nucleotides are TGTGCCAGCAGTGGAGGGGACCCCCGTCGTGAGACCCAGTACTTC.

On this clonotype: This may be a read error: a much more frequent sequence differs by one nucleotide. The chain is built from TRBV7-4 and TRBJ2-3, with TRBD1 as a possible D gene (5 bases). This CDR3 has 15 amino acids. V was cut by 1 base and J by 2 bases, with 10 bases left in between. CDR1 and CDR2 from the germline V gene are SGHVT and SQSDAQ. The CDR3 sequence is CASSLVDILTDTQYF. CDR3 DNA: TGTGCCAGCAGCTTAGTGGACATCCTCACAGATACGCAGTATTTT.

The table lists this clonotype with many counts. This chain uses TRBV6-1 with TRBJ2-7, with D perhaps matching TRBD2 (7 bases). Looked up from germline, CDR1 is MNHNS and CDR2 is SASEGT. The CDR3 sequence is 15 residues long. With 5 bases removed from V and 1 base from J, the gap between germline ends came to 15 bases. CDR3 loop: CASSYKGGESYEQYF. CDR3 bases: TGTGCCAGCAGTTACAAGGGGGGGGAATCCTACGAGCAGTACTTC.

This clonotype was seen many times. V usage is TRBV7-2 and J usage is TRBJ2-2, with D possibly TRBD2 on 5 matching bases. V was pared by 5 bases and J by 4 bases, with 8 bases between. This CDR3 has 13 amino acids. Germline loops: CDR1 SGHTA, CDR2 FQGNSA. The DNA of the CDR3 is TGTGCCAGCAGCGAGGACTTCACCGGGGAGCTGTTTTTT. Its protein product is CASSEDFTGELFF.

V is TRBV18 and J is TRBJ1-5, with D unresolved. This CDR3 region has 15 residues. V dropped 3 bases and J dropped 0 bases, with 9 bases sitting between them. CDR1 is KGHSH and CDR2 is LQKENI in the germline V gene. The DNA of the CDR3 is TGTGCCAGCTCACCTGACGGCCGTAGCAATCAGCCCCAGCATTTT. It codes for CASSPDGRSNQPQHF. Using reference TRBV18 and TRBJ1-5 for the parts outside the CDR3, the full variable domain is NAGVMQNPRHLVRRRGQEARLRCSPMKGHSHVYWYRQLPEEGLKFMVYLQKENIIDESGMPKERFSAEFPKEGPSILRIQQVVRGDSAAYFCASSPDGRSNQPQHFGDGTRLSIL.

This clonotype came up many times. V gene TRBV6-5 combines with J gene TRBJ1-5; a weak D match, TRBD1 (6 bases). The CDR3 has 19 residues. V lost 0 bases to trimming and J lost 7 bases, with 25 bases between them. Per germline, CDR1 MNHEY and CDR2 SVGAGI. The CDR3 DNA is TGTGCCAGCAGTTACTCGCGACACCTCACACACAGGGAGAGGCAGCCCCAGCATTTT. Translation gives CASSYSRHLTHRERQPQHF.

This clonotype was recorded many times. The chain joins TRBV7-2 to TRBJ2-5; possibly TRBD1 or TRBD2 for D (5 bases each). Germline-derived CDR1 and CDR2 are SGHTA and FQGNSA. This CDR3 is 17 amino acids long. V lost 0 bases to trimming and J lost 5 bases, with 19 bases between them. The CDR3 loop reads CASSLAFAANEGETQYF. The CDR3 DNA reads TGTGCCAGCAGCTTAGCGTTCGCGGCAAACGAGGGGGAGACCCAGTACTTC.

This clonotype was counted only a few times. The CDR3 DNA follows: TGTGCCAGCAGTCCCCCTACCGGGGGGCCTGAATACGAGCAGTACTTC. Protein sequence: CASSPPTGGPEYEQYF. V and J are TRBV27 and TRBJ2-7; D perhaps matches TRBD2 (7 bases). Germline V gene data show CDR1 as MNHEY and CDR2 as SMNVEV (reference sequence). The CDR3 is made up of 16 amino acids. The V gene lost 5 bases and the J gene lost 4 bases, with 21 bases spanning the gap.

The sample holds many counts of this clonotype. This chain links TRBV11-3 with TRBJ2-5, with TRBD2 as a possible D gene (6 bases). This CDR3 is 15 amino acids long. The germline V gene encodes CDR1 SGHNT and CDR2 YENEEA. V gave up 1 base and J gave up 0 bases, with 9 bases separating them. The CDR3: CASSLAGDYQETQYF. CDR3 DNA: TGTGCCAGCAGCTTAGCTGGGGACTACCAAGAGACCCAGTACTTC. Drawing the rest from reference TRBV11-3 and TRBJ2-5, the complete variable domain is EAGVVQSPRYKIIEKKQPVAFWCNPISGHNTLYWYLQNLGQGPELLIRYENEEAVDDSQLPKDRFSAERLKGVDSTLKIQPAELGDSAVYLCASSLAGDYQETQYFGPGTRLLVL.

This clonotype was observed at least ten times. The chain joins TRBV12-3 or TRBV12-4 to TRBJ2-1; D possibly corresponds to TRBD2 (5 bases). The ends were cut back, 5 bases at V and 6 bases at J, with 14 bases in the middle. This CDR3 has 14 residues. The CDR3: CASSPNLRGNEQFF. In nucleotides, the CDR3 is TGTGCCAGCAGTCCAAACCTACGGGGCAATGAGCAGTTCTTC.

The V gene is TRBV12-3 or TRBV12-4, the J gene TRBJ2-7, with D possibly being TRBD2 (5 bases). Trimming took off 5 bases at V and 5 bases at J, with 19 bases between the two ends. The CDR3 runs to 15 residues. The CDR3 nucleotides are TGTGCCAGCAGTCCTGGGGTCGGGGATGGCCACGAGCAGTACTTC. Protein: CASSPGVGDGHEQYF.

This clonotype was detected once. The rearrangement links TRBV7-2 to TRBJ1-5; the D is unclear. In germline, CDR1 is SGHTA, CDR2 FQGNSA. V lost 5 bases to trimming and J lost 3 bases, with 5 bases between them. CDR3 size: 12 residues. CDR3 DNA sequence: TGTGCCAGCAGCCCTCACAATCAGCCCCAGCATTTT. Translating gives CASSPHNQPQHF.

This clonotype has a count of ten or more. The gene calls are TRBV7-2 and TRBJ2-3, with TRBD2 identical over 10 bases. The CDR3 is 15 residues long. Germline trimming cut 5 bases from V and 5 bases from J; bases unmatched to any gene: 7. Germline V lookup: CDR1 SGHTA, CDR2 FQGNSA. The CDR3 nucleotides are TGTGCCAGCAGCACGAGCGGGAGGGCCGTAGATACGCAGTATTTT. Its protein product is CASSTSGRAVDTQYF.

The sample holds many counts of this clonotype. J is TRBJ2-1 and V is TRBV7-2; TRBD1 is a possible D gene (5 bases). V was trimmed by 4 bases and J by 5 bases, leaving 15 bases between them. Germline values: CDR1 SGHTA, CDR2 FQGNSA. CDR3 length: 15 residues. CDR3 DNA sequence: TGTGCCAGCAGCTCTTACCAGGGTTGGCACAATGAGCAGTTCTTC. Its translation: CASSSYQGWHNEQFF.

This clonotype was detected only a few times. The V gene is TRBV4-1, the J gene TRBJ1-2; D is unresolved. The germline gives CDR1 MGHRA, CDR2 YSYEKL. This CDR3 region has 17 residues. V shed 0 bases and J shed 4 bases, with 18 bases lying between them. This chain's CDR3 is CASSQDLGPNRGYGYTF. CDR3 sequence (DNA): TGCGCCAGCAGCCAAGATCTAGGGCCAAACCGGGGCTATGGCTACACCTTC.

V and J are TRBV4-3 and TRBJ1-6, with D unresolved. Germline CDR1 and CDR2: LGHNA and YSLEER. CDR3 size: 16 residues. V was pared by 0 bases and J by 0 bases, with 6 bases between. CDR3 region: CASSQDQGSYNSPLHF. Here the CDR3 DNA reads TGCGCCAGCAGCCAAGATCAAGGCTCCTATAATTCACCCCTCCACTTT.

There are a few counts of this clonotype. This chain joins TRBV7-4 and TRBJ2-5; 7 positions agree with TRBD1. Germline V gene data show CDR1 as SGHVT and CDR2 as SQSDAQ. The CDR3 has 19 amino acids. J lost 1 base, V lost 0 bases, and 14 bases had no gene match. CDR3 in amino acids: CASSLAQVDRWEPQETQYF. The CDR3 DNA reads TGTGCCAGCAGCTTAGCCCAGGTGGACAGGTGGGAACCCCAAGAGACCCAGTACTTC.

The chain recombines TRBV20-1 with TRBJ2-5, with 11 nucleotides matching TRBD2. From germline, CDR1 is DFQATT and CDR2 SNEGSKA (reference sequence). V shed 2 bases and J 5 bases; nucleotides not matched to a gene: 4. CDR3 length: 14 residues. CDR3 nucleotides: TGCAGTGCTAGACCGACTAGCGGGATCGAGACCCAGTACTTC. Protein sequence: CSARPTSGIETQYF.

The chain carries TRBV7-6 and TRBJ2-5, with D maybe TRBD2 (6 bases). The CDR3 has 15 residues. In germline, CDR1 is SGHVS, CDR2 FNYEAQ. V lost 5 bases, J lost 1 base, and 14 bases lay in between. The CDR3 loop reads CASSLGRGPQETQYF. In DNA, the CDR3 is TGTGCCAGCAGCCTAGGGCGGGGACCCCAAGAGACCCAGTACTTC.